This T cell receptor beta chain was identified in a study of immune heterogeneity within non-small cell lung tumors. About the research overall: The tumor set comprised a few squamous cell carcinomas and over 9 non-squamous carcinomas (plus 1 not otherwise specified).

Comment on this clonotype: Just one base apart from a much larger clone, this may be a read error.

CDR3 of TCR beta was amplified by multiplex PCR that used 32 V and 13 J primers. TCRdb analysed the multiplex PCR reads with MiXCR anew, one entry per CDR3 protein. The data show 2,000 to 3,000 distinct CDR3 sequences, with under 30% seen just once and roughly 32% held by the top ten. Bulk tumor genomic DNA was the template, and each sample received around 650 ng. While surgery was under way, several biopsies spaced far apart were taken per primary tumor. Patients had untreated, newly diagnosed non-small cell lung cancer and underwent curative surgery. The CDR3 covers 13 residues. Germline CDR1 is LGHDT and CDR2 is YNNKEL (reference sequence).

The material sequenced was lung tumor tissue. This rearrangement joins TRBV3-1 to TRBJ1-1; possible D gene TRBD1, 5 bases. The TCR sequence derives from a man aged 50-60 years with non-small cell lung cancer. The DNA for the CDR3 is TGTGCCAGCAGCCCCTACGCGGACACTGAATCTTTCTTT. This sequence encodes CASSPYADTESFF.